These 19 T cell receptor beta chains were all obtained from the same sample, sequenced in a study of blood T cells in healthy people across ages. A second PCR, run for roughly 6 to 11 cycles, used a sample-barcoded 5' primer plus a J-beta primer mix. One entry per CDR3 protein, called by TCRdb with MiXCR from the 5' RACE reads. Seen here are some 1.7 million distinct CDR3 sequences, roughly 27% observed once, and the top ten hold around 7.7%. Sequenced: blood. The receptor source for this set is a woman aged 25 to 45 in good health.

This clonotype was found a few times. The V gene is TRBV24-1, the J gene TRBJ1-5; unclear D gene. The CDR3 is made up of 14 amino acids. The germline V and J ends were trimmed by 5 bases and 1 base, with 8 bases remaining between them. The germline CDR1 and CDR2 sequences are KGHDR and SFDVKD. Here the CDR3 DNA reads TGTGCCACCAGTGGTGTTACCAGCAATCAGCCCCAGCATTTT. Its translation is CATSGVTSNQPQHF.

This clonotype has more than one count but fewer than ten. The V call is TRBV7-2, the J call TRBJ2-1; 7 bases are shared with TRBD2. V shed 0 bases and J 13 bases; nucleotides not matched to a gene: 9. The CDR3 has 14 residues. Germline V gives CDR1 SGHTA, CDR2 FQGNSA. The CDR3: CASSLAGARETQFF. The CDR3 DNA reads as TGTGCCAGCAGCTTAGCAGGGGCGCGGGAGACCCAGTTCTTC.

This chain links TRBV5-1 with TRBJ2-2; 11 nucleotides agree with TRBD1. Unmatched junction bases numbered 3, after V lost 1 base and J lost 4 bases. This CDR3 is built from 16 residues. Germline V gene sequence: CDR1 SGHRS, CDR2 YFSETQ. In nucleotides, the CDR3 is TGCGCCAGCAGCTTGATGGGGACAGGGGGCACCGGGGAGCTGTTTTTT. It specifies CASSLMGTGGTGELFF. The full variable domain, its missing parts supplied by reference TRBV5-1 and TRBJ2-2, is KAGVTQTPRYLIKTRGQQVTLSCSPISGHRSVSWYQQTPGQGLQFLFEYFSETQRNKGNFPGRFSGRQFSNSRSEMNVSTLELGDSALYLCASSLMGTGGTGELFFGEGSRLTVL.

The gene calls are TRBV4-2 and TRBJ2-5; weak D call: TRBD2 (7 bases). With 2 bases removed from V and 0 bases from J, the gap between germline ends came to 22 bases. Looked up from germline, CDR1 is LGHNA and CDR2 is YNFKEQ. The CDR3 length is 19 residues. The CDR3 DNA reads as TGTGCCAGCAGCCAAAAGGGGGGGGGTCTGGGGGCGTACCAAGAGACCCAGTACTTC. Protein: CASSQKGGGLGAYQETQYF.

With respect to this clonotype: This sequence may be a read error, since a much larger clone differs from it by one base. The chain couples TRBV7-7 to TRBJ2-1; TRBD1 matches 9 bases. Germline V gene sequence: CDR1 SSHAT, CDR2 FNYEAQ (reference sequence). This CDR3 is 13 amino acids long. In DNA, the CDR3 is TGTGTCAGCAGCTTCGACAGGGGGTATGAGCAGTTCTTC. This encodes CVSSFDRGYEQFF. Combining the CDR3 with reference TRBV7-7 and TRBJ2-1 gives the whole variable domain GAGVSQSPRYKVTKRGQDVTLRCDPISSHATLYWYQQALGQGPEFLTYFNYEAQPDKSGLPSDRFSAERPEGSISTLTIQRTEQRDSAMYRCVSSFDRGYEQFFGPGTRLTVL.

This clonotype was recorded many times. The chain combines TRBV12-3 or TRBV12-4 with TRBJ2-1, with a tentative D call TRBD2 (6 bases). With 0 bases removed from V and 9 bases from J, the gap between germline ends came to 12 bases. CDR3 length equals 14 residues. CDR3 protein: CASSLAGGQTEQFF. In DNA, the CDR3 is TGTGCCAGCAGTTTAGCGGGAGGCCAGACTGAGCAGTTCTTC.

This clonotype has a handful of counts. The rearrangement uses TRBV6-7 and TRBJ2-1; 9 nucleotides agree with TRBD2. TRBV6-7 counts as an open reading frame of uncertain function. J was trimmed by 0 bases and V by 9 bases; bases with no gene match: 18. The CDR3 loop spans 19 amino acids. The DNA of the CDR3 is TGTGCCAGTTCGATTTGGGGGGCTAGCGGGATGACCTCCTACAATGAGCAGTTCTTC. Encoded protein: CASSIWGASGMTSYNEQFF.

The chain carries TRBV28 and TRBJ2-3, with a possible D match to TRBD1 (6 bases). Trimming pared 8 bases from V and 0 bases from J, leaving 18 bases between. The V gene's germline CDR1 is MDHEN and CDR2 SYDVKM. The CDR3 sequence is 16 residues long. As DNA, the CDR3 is TGTGCCAGCTTAACAACACAGGGTTCAAGCACAGATACGCAGTATTTT. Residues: CASLTTQGSSTDTQYF.

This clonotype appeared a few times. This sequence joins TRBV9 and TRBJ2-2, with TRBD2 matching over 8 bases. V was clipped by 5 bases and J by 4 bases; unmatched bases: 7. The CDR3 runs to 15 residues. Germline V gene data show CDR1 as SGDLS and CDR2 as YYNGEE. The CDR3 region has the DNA TGTGCCAGCAGTCCCGGGACTAGGCGCACCGGGGAGCTGTTTTTT. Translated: CASSPGTRRTGELFF. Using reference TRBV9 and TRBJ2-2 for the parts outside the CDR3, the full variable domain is DSGVTQTPKHLITATGQRVTLRCSPRSGDLSVYWYQQSLDQGLQFLIQYYNGEERAKGNILERFSAQQFPDLHSELNLSSLELGDSALYFCASSPGTRRTGELFFGEGSRLTVL.

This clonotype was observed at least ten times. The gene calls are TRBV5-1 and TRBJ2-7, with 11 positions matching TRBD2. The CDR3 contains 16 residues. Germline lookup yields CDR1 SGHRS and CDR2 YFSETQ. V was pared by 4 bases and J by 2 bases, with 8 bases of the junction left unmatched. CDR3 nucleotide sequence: TGCGCCAGCAGCCTGGCCCCTAGCGGGGGGACCTACGAGCAGTACTTC. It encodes CASSLAPSGGTYEQYF.

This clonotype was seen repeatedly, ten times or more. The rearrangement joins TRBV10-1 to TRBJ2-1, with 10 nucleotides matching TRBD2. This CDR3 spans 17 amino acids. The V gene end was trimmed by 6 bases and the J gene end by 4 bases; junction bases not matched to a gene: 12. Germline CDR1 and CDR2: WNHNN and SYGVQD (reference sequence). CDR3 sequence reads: CASSPRASGSGYNEQFF. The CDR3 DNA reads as TGCGCCAGCAGCCCCCGGGCTAGCGGGAGTGGGTACAATGAGCAGTTCTTC.

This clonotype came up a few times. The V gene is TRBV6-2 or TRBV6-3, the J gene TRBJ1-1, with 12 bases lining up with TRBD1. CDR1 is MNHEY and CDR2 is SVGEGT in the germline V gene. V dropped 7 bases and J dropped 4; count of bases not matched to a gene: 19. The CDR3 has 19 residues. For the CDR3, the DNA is TGTGCCAGCAATTCATACTCCGGGACAGGGGGCGGAAGAGGCACTGAAGCTTTCTTT. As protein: CASNSYSGTGGGRGTEAFF.

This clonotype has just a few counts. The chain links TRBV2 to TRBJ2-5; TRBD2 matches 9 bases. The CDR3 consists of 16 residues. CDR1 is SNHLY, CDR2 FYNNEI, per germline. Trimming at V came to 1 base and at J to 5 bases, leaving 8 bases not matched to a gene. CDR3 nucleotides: TGTGCCAGCAGTGAAGTTGCGGGAGGGCCGGGGGAGACCCAGTACTTC. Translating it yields CASSEVAGGPGETQYF.

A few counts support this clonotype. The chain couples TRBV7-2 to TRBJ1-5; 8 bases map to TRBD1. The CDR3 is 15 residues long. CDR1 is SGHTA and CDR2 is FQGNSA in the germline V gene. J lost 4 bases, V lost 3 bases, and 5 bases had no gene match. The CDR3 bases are TGTGCCAGCAGCTTCCAGGGGGCGGCAAATCAGCCCCAGCATTTT. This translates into CASSFQGAANQPQHF.

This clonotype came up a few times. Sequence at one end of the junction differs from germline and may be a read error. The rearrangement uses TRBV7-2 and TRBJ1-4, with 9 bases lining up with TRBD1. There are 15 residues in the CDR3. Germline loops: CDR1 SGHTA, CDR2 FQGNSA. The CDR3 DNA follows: TGTGCCAGCAGCCCTCGACAGGGGGTGAACCAAAAACCGTTTTTT. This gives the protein CASSPRQGVNQKPFF.

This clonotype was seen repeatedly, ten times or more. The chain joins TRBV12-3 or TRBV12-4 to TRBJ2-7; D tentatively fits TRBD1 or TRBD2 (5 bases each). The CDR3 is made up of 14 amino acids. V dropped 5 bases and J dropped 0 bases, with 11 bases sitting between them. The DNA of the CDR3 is TGTGCCAGCAGTCGGGACGGAGGCTCCTACGAGCAGTACTTC. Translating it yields CASSRDGGSYEQYF.

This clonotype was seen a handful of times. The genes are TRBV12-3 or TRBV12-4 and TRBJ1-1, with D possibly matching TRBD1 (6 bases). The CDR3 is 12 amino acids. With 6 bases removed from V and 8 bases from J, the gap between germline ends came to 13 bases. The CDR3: CASRYRVAEAFF. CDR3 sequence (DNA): TGTGCCAGCAGGTACAGGGTGGCGGAAGCTTTCTTT.

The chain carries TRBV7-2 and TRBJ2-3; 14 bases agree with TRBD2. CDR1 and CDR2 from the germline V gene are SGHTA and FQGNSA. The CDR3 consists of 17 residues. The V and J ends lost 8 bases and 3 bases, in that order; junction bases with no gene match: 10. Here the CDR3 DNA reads TGTGCCAGCCGAAGGGGACTAGCGGGAGAGAGAACAGATACGCAGTATTTT. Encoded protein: CASRRGLAGERTDTQYF.

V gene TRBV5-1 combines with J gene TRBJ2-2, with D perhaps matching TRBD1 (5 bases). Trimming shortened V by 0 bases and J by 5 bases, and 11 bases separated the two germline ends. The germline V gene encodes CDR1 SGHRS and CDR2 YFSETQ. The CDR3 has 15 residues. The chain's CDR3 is CASSLAAGQTGELFF. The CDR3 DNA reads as TGCGCCAGCAGCTTGGCCGCAGGGCAAACCGGGGAGCTGTTTTTT.